The source of this T cell receptor (beta chain) is a study of blood T cell repertoires in COVID-19. Across the study: T cells, B-cell-depleted T cells, or PBMCs supplied cDNA or gDNA.

The germline gives CDR1 LGHDT, CDR2 YNNKEL (reference sequence). CDR3 length: 14 amino acids. V lost 0 bases to trimming and J lost 5 bases, with 11 bases between them. Participants had their cohort set by participant-reported clinical history. For recovered donors of Cohort 3, there were two negative PCRs, clearance, or symptom resolution. The authors' processing: Amplifying reference gene primers gave estimates of nucleated cell counts. Method: immunoSEQ multiplex PCR; TCRdb's copy keeps in-frame clones and lacks some. From that table come the V and J calls and clone size; the DNA was used to work out D and trimming. Here the sample spans more than 250,000 clones, about 90% being singletons.

This chain uses TRBV3-1 (or the pseudogene TRBV3-2) with TRBJ2-7; no firm D call. The sequence was collected from a woman in her twenties or thirties who had recovered from COVID-19. The sequenced material came from PBMCs or T cells enriched from blood (not recorded which). CDR3 DNA sequence: TGTGCCAGCAGCCAAGAGATTAGCAGCCACGAGCAGTACTTC. The encoded protein is CASSQEISSHEQYF.